This entry concerns a single T cell receptor (beta chain). TCRdb's copy holds only in-frame clones and misses some; the assay was immunoSEQ multiplex PCR. The sample contains fewer than 45,000 clones, roughly four fifths of which appear only once. The junction had 6 bases not matched to a gene; V was cut back by 4 bases and J by 3 bases. CDR3 length: 15 residues. Germline CDR1 and CDR2: SGHNT and YYREEE (reference sequence). The entry originates in a study of PD-L1 blockade in urothelial cancer. Study-level information: Analysis of the blood was performed 3 weeks (second dose) and 6 weeks after treatment start. The median number of T cells present in blood samples was 140,000 to 150,000.

The TCR sequence derives from an older man with urothelial cancer. The genes are TRBV5-4 and TRBJ2-2; 7 bases are shared with TRBD2. This material consisted of PBMCs, taken around atezolizumab (anti-PD-L1) treatment. The CDR3 protein is CASSPGGRDTGELFF. DNA for the CDR3: TGTGCCAGCAGCCCGGGGGGTCGAGACACCGGGGAGCTGTTTTTT.